This TCR beta chain is drawn from a study of T cell responses to AZD1222 COVID-19 vaccine (dated by TCRdb to about 2021). Notes on the research overall: Because spike-specific TCR depth and breadth did not differ between the two schedules, AZD1222 recipients who got a second dose at roughly 4 weeks were pooled with those who got a second dose at roughly 12 weeks. A total of around 240 trial participants underwent TCR sequencing, of whom about 210 received two doses of AZD1222 and approximately 25 received two doses of the MenACWY control vaccine. Enrollment into the trials was organized by age into subgroups of 18-55, 56-69 and 70-plus years, and those subgroups contained approximately 160, 26 and 62 TCR-sequenced participants, respectively.

The sample's time point label, in plain terms: baseline before first vaccination. Vaccinee samples came from UK trials COV001 and COV002, including a single-blind randomized controlled phase 2/3 trial of AZD1222 (ChAdOx1 nCoV-19) in healthy adults. For TCRbeta chain sequencing, PBMC samples were collected from trial participants at day 0 and at day 28 after the second dose. A distance of 14 bases separates the germline ends of V and J, which lose 8 bases and 3 bases respectively. The germline V gene encodes CDR1 SGHTA and CDR2 FQGNSA. The CDR3 sequence holds 13 residues, the cysteine and phenylalanine included. Of the read, only the CDR3 DNA is kept; its 39 bases are in frame from base 1. A remark on this clone: The antigen it recognizes is unknown. The input lacks base qualities; no much larger clone sits a single base away.

The CDR3 regions of human TCRbeta chains were subjected to immunosequencing. Under the source paper's analysis protocol: TCRs in the repertoires were matched against a reference library of SARS-CoV-2-specific TCRs that had been generated with the MIRA antigen-specificity platform. Breadth was defined as the fraction of unique TCRs that were SARS-CoV-2-associated, and depth was defined as the fraction of total T cells that were SARS-CoV-2-associated. Using the MIRA data, every spike-specific TCR was mapped to the spike region that the TCR reacted to and assigned to either a CD4 or a CD8 class. Log10-transformed breadth and depth values were compared by one-way ANOVA with Sidak's multiple comparisons tests. TCRdb limited this immuneACCESS table to in-frame rearrangements with V and J called. A share of clones is missing; checked studies link under half to unresolved V genes, and the rest is unexplained. V and J calls and clone size are those listed in that table; D and trimming were worked out from the DNA. The sample yields tens of thousands of clones; approximately 86% were counted once. Roughly 5.2% of the sample comes from the top ten.

Beyond this particular receptor, the publication reports: Reportedly, almost half of the unique spike-specific TCRs recognized epitopes lying outside the regions that are mutated in the B.1.351 and B.1.1.7 variants. After two AZD1222 doses, spike-specific TCR breadth and depth were significantly higher than at day 0 and than in MenACWY recipients. No day 14 peak-response samples were available, so repertoires were characterized only after the peak T cell response. Only six or seven AZD1222 recipients were SARS-CoV-2 seropositive at baseline, limiting conclusions about previously exposed vaccinees. Participants were mostly white British, with more females than males. The authors suggested clonal diversity may have been underestimated. Vaccine-associated CD4 TCRs spanned the whole spike protein, with dominant responses in regions 160-218 and 743-854. The 56-69-year group was small, and its depth increase did not reach significance, likely because of low power.

This clonotype was obtained from an adult in good health. The chain employs TRBV7-2 and TRBJ2-7; perhaps TRBD1 is the D gene, with 6 bases matching. Here the sequenced sample was peripheral blood, taken on day 0 of AZD1222 vaccination. The CDR3 region: CASQGRGYYEQYF. The DNA reads as follows: TGTGCCAGCCAAGGAAGGGGGTACTACGAGCAGTACTTC.